This section outlines one TCR beta chain sequence together with its context. Its target is not known. The sample belongs to a study of cytomegalovirus exposure and HLA in healthy donors. Study-wide findings and caveats: Diagnosis of cytomegalovirus status made by the classifier reportedly showed high specificity and sensitivity. Researchers counted around 170 TCR beta chains as cytomegalovirus-associated.

Separate from the approximately 720-subject first cohort was the approximately 110-subject validation cohort, to which the donors belonged. The germline gives CDR1 SGHNT, CDR2 YYREEE (reference sequence). The V end lost 0 bases, the J end lost 4 bases, and 11 bases lay between the germline ends. The CDR3 extends over 15 amino acids. Sequencing used immunoSEQ multiplex PCR; TCRdb keeps in-frame clones, though not all of them. The sample consists of about 170,000 clones, around nine tenths of them appearing once. The rearrangement links TRBV5-4 to TRBJ1-5; tentatively, D is TRBD1 (5 bases). The material sequenced was PBMCs. The receptor's source is a woman in her thirties in good health and CMV-seronegative. Here the CDR3 reads CASSLGGQINQPQHF. The CDR3, as DNA: TGTGCCAGCAGCTTGGGGGGCCAAATAAATCAGCCCCAGCATTTT. Complete variable domain (other parts from reference TRBV5-4 and TRBJ1-5): ETGVTQSPTHLIKTRGQQVTLRCSSQSGHNTVSWYQQALGQGPQFIFQYYREEENGRGNFPPRFSGLQFPNYSSELNVNALELDDSALYLCASSLGGQINQPQHFGDGTRLSIL.